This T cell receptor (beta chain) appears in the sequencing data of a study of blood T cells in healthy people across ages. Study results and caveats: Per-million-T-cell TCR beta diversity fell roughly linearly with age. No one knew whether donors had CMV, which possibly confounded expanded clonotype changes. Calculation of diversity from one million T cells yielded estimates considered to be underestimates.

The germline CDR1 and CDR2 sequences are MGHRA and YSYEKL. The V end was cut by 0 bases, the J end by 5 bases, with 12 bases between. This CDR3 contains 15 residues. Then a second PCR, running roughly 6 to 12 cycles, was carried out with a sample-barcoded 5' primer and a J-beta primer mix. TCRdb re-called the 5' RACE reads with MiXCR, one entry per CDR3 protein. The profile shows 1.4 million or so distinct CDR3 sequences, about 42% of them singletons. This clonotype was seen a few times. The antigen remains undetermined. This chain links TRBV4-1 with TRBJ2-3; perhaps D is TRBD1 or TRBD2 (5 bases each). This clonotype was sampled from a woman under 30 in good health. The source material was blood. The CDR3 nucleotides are TGCGCCAGCAGCCAAGAACCCCAGGGAGTAGATACGCAGTATTTT. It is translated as CASSQEPQGVDTQYF.